Each of the 30 T cell receptor beta chains below was sequenced from the same sample in a study of blood T cell repertoires in COVID-19. Only in-frame clones appear in the TCRdb table, and some are missing; sequencing was by immunoSEQ multiplex PCR. The sample has 88,000 or so clones, around 88% seen once; the top ten hold less than 9%. Material for sequencing was peripheral blood. The receptors originated from a man aged 60 to 69 with acute or convalescent COVID-19.

This clone has only a few counts. The chain couples TRBV19 to TRBJ1-6; D call uncertain. The CDR3 extends over 9 amino acids. The V gene's germline CDR1 is LNHDA and CDR2 SQIVND (reference sequence). The V end lost 8 bases, the J end lost 13 bases, and 6 bases lay between the germline ends. The CDR3 coding sequence is TGTGCCAGTGGCTGGCCCCTCCACTTT. Amino acids: CASGWPLHF.

The chain combines TRBV5-1 with TRBJ2-5; D is ambiguous. V dropped 4 bases and J dropped 2 bases, with 12 bases sitting between them. CDR1 is SGHRS and CDR2 is YFSETQ in the germline V gene. The CDR3 is made up of 14 amino acids. CDR3 nucleotide sequence: TGCGCCAGCAGCCAGGAACGCCGACAAGAGACCCAGTACTTC. This translates into CASSQERRQETQYF.

This chain connects TRBV5-1 to TRBJ1-1, with D tentatively TRBD1 (6 bases). The V end was cut by 2 bases, the J end by 8 bases, with 10 bases between. The CDR3 is 12 residues long. CDR1 is SGHRS, CDR2 YFSETQ, per germline. The CDR3 sequence: CASSFTGTEAFF. The CDR3 DNA reads as TGCGCCAGCAGCTTTACAGGGACCGAAGCTTTCTTT.

CDR3: CASSQAAGGGYTF. Here the CDR3 DNA reads TGTGCCAGTAGCCAGGCGGCCGGGGGAGGCTACACCTTC. J is TRBJ1-2 and V is TRBV19; a weak D match, TRBD1 (5 bases). This CDR3 is built from 13 residues. Trimming pared 6 bases from V and 8 bases from J, leaving 16 bases between. Germline V CDR1 and CDR2: LNHDA, SQIVND (reference sequence).

This sequence joins TRBV7-3 and TRBJ1-1, with D tentatively TRBD1 (5 bases). Trimming left V 5 bases short and J 1 base short, with 8 bases between. CDR3 length equals 13 residues. Germline CDR1 and CDR2: SGHTA and FQGTGA. CDR3 nucleotides: TGTGCCAGCAGCCAAGGGGAGAACACTGAAGCTTTCTTT. Translated, it gives CASSQGENTEAFF.

The rearrangement uses TRBV5-1 and TRBJ1-4; TRBD1 aligns across 10 bases. The germline V gene encodes CDR1 SGHRS and CDR2 YFSETQ. J was trimmed by 11 bases and V by 0 bases; bases with no gene match: 7. The CDR3 has 15 residues. The CDR3 nucleotides read TGCGCCAGCAGCTTGGATGGACAGGGGGTAACGAAACTGTTTTTT. Residues: CASSLDGQGVTKLFF.

The gene calls are TRBV6-6 and TRBJ2-7; 10 nucleotides align to TRBD2. CDR3 length: 16 residues. CDR1 and CDR2 from the germline V gene are MNHNY and SVGAGI (reference sequence). V lost 2 bases to trimming and J lost 4 bases; unmatched junction nucleotides: 8. CDR3 region: CASSYRRAGGPYEQYF. The CDR3 DNA follows: TGTGCCAGCAGTTACCGCCGAGCGGGGGGGCCTTACGAGCAGTACTTC.

This clone occurred once. The rearrangement links TRBV19 to TRBJ2-2; the match to TRBD2 covers 8 bases. The V gene's germline CDR1 is LNHDA and CDR2 SQIVND (reference sequence). There are 14 residues in the CDR3. The ends lost 6 bases at V and 4 bases at J; junction bases unmatched: 4. The CDR3: CASRLGRVTGELFF. Here the CDR3 DNA reads TGTGCCAGTAGACTCGGGAGGGTCACCGGGGAGCTGTTTTTT.

The chain joins TRBV27 to TRBJ1-1; 11 bases line up with TRBD1. With V trimmed by 3 bases and J by 4 bases, 10 bases remained unmatched. Germline-derived CDR1 and CDR2 are MNHEY and SMNVEV (reference sequence). The CDR3 length is 17 residues. The CDR3 nucleotides read TGTGCCAGCAGTTTCTCCGGACAGGGGGCGGTCGGCACTGAAGCTTTCTTT. It encodes CASSFSGQGAVGTEAFF.

V and J are TRBV2 and TRBJ1-5; D gene ambiguous. The V gene's germline CDR1 is SNHLY and CDR2 FYNNEI. The CDR3 extends over 14 amino acids. Between the trimmed V and J ends, which lost 3 bases and 5 bases, there was a span of 11 bases. Written as DNA, the CDR3 is TGTGCCAGCAGTGAGCCGCGAGGCCATCAGCCCCAGCATTTT. Encoded protein: CASSEPRGHQPQHF.

The V call is TRBV7-9, the J call TRBJ1-1; D is uncertain. V dropped 2 bases and J dropped 1 base, with 11 bases sitting between them. This CDR3 comprises 15 residues. CDR1 and CDR2 (germline): SEHNR, FQNEAQ (reference sequence). The CDR3 here is CASSLLPGGNTEAFF. DNA for the CDR3: TGTGCCAGCAGCTTACTCCCGGGTGGGAACACTGAAGCTTTCTTT.

The chain's CDR3 is CASSLGDYGYTF. CDR3 sequence (DNA): TGTGCCAGCAGCTTAGGAGACTATGGCTACACCTTC. V usage is TRBV7-9 and J usage is TRBJ1-2; D is uncertain. The V gene's germline CDR1 is SEHNR and CDR2 FQNEAQ (reference sequence). The length of the CDR3 is 12 residues. The V end lost 1 base, the J end lost 3 bases, and 3 bases lay between the germline ends.

This chain connects TRBV5-1 to TRBJ2-5; 8 positions match TRBD1. V was pared by 0 bases and J by 2 bases, with 6 bases of the junction left unmatched. This CDR3 spans 16 amino acids. Germline-derived CDR1 and CDR2 are SGHRS and YFSETQ. The CDR3 DNA follows: TGCGCCAGCAGCTTGGCCACCGGGACAGGACAAGAGACCCAGTACTTC. It specifies CASSLATGTGQETQYF. Full variable domain (missing parts from reference TRBV5-1 and TRBJ2-5): KAGVTQTPRYLIKTRGQQVTLSCSPISGHRSVSWYQQTPGQGLQFLFEYFSETQRNKGNFPGRFSGRQFSNSRSEMNVSTLELGDSALYLCASSLATGTGQETQYFGPGTRLLVL.

CDR3 DNA sequence: TGTGCCAGTACTCCGGGTAGCAATCAGCCCCAGCATTTT. Residues: CASTPGSNQPQHF. The rearrangement uses TRBV19 and TRBJ1-5, with D unclear. Germline V lookup: CDR1 LNHDA, CDR2 SQIVND (reference sequence). The V end was cut by 7 bases, the J end by 0 bases, with 7 bases between. The CDR3 has 13 amino acids.

The chain uses TRBV28 and TRBJ2-5; maybe TRBD2 (6 bases). Looked up from germline, CDR1 is MDHEN and CDR2 is SYDVKM. The CDR3 length is 12 residues. V was clipped by 11 bases and J by 0 bases, with 10 bases between them. The DNA of the CDR3 is TGTGCCGCGGGGACCTACCAAGAGACCCAGTACTTC. Amino acids: CAAGTYQETQYF.

The chain uses TRBV7-6 and TRBJ1-3, with 9 bases matching TRBD1. With 0 bases clipped from V and 4 bases from J, the junction kept 7 bases outside the gene matches. The CDR3 totals 17 residues. Germline-derived CDR1 and CDR2 are SGHVS and FNYEAQ. CDR3: CASSLADRGLSGNTIYF. CDR3 coding DNA: TGTGCCAGCAGCTTAGCGGACAGGGGTCTGTCCGGAAACACCATATATTTT.

The chain recombines TRBV19 with TRBJ1-5; D gene ambiguous. Germline V CDR1 and CDR2: LNHDA, SQIVND (reference sequence). V was clipped by 7 bases and J by 0 bases, with 7 bases between them. CDR3 length: 13 amino acids. CDR3 sequence (DNA): TGTGCCAGTACCCCAGATAGCAATCAGCCCCAGCATTTT. This translates into CASTPDSNQPQHF.

The J gene is TRBJ1-1, the V gene TRBV21-1; TRBD1, the D gene given by the table, was not confirmed from the DNA. TRBV21-1 is a documented pseudogene. The CDR3 extends over 17 amino acids. The chain's CDR3 is CASSKGDRVSKLTEAFF. As DNA, the CDR3 is TGTGCCAGCAGCAAAGGGGACAGGGTGAGTAAATTAACTGAAGCTTTCTTT.

The genes are TRBV2 and TRBJ1-4; D is possibly TRBD1 (6 bases). Trimming left V 4 bases short and J 3 bases short, with 9 bases between. Germline assignment: CDR1 SNHLY and CDR2 FYNNEI. The CDR3 runs 14 residues. The CDR3 region is CASSVEGANEKLFF. In nucleotides, the CDR3 is TGTGCCAGCAGTGTTGAGGGGGCTAATGAAAAACTGTTTTTT.

This chain links TRBV5-1 with TRBJ2-3, with 7 bases identical to TRBD2. The V segment lost 5 bases and the J segment 0 bases; nucleotides outside the gene matches: 6. Germline V gene lookup returns CDR1 SGHRS and CDR2 YFSETQ. This CDR3 is built from 15 residues. The CDR3 is CASRELATSTDTQYF. CDR3 in DNA: TGCGCCAGCAGAGAACTAGCGACGAGCACAGATACGCAGTATTTT.

This chain connects TRBV9 to TRBJ1-1; D is perhaps TRBD1 (5 bases). This CDR3 spans 12 amino acids. The V gene lost 4 bases and the J gene lost 4 bases, with 8 bases spanning the gap. Germline V gene sequence: CDR1 SGDLS, CDR2 YYNGEE. The CDR3 DNA follows: TGTGCCAGCAGCCGCCAGGGCACTGAAGCTTTCTTT. Its translation: CASSRQGTEAFF.

In its sample, this clone was seen once. The chain is built from TRBV5-4 and TRBJ2-7; TRBD1 aligns across 12 bases. Germline V gene data show CDR1 as SGHNT and CDR2 as YYREEE (reference sequence). CDR3 length: 15 amino acids. Trimming cost V 4 bases and J 3 bases; bases outside gene matches: 5. The CDR3 nucleotides read TGTGCCAGCAGCCAAGGGACAGGGGGCGTCTACGAGCAGTACTTC. Its translation is CASSQGTGGVYEQYF.

The chain couples TRBV5-4 to TRBJ2-5, with 13 bases fitting TRBD2. The V and J ends lost 1 base and 4 bases, in that order; junction bases with no gene match: 4. This CDR3 contains 16 residues. Germline loops: CDR1 SGHNT, CDR2 YYREEE (reference sequence). The CDR3: CASSLQLAGGRETQYF. CDR3 nucleotides: TGTGCCAGCAGCTTGCAACTAGCGGGGGGGCGAGAGACCCAGTACTTC.

J is TRBJ2-5 and V is TRBV7-7; D is perhaps TRBD1 (5 bases). CDR1 and CDR2 (germline): SSHAT, FNYEAQ (reference sequence). Trimming left V 5 bases short and J 4 bases short, with 11 bases between. The CDR3 is 13 amino acids. CDR3 nucleotides: TGTGCCAGCAGCCACCCTAGGGGAGAGACCCAGTACTTC. Translating gives CASSHPRGETQYF.

The rearrangement links TRBV18 to TRBJ1-2, with D possibly matching TRBD1 (5 bases). This CDR3 has 21 residues. V was cut by 2 bases and J by 4 bases, with 32 bases left in between. Germline V lookup: CDR1 KGHSH, CDR2 LQKENI. The CDR3 DNA sequence: TGTGCCAGCTCACCAAAGGGGCCGGGCTCTGGTGCACGTTTGGGGCTCTATGGCTACACCTTC. This encodes CASSPKGPGSGARLGLYGYTF. The full variable domain, in which reference TRBV18 and TRBJ1-2 provide the parts outside the CDR3, is NAGVMQNPRHLVRRRGQEARLRCSPMKGHSHVYWYRQLPEEGLKFMVYLQKENIIDESGMPKERFSAEFPKEGPSILRIQQVVRGDSAAYFCASSPKGPGSGARLGLYGYTFGSGTRLTVV.

The rearrangement links TRBV27 to TRBJ1-5, with D maybe TRBD1 (5 bases). V was pared by 5 bases and J by 6 bases, with 20 bases between. Per the germline V gene, CDR1 is MNHEY and CDR2 is SMNVEV (reference sequence). The CDR3 totals 16 residues. The CDR3 protein is CASSKAVGGWGQPQHF. The CDR3 DNA follows: TGTGCCAGCAGTAAAGCGGTTGGGGGGTGGGGTCAGCCCCAGCATTTT.

The chain is built from TRBV10-3 and TRBJ2-3; 14 nucleotides agree with TRBD2. CDR1 is ENHRY and CDR2 is SYGVKD in the germline V gene. The V gene end was trimmed by 4 bases and the J gene end by 5 bases; junction bases not matched to a gene: 2. CDR3 size: 15 residues. CDR3 coding DNA: TGTGCCATCAGTGTAGGGACTAGCGGGGGAGATACGCAGTATTTT. This sequence encodes CAISVGTSGGDTQYF.

This clone was detected a few times. The V and J genes are TRBV14 and TRBJ2-7, with a possible D match to TRBD1 (6 bases). There are 15 residues in the CDR3. Germline V lookup: CDR1 SGHDN, CDR2 FVKESK. With 4 bases removed from V and 0 bases from J, the gap between germline ends came to 13 bases. CDR3 sequence reads: CASSPMGASSYEQYF. CDR3 nucleotides: TGTGCCAGCAGCCCCATGGGGGCCAGCTCCTACGAGCAGTACTTC.

This clone occurred once. J is TRBJ1-2 and V is TRBV9, with unresolved D. V gave up 0 bases and J gave up 7 bases, with 13 bases separating them. CDR3 size: 14 residues. In germline, CDR1 is SGDLS, CDR2 YYNGEE. DNA of the CDR3: TGTGCCAGCAGCGTAGCTGGCGGGAAGAGTGGCTACACCTTC. Amino acid sequence: CASSVAGGKSGYTF.

The rearrangement links TRBV5-1 to TRBJ2-2, with TRBD2 as a possible D gene (5 bases). CDR3 length equals 15 residues. Germline V lookup: CDR1 SGHRS, CDR2 YFSETQ. The V end was cut by 0 bases, the J end by 4 bases, with 10 bases between. CDR3: CASSLVATGTGELFF. The CDR3, as DNA: TGCGCCAGCAGCTTGGTAGCGACGGGCACCGGGGAGCTGTTTTTT.